The next 14 T cell receptor beta chains were all read from a single sample in a study of human T cells and chemical hapten exposure. TCRdb fed the RACE reads into MiXCR, producing one record per CDR3 protein. Among some 170,000 distinct CDR3 sequences listed, approximately 30% were seen once. Time point here: patch test 3, about 24 weeks after DPC sensitization. The treatment here: therapeutic diphenylcyclopropenone sensitization with weekly scalp DPC. Specimen: whole blood, collected in connection with sensitization to the hapten diphenylcyclopropenone (DPC). Receptors were obtained from a woman under 30 with alopecia areata. Some clones in this sample may be carry-over from other donors' samples.

The chain links TRBV24-1 to TRBJ2-1; 7 nucleotides line up with TRBD1. Trimming took 2 bases from V and 9 from J; bases not matched to a gene: 3. Germline-derived CDR1 and CDR2 are KGHDR and SFDVKD. The CDR3 runs to 13 residues. The CDR3 loop is CATSDYGDSEQFF. For the CDR3, the DNA is TGTGCCACCAGTGATTACGGGGACAGTGAGCAGTTCTTC.

In this sample, this clonotype turned up a few times. The V and J genes are TRBV4-1 and TRBJ2-7, with 12 bases lining up with TRBD2. V lost 1 base, J lost 4 bases, and 11 bases stayed unmatched. The CDR3 is made up of 18 amino acids. CDR1 is MGHRA and CDR2 is YSYEKL in the germline V gene. CDR3 in amino acids: CASSQGTSGNPYPYEQYF. CDR3 in DNA: TGCGCCAGCAGCCAAGGGACTAGCGGGAACCCCTATCCATACGAGCAGTACTTC.

This chain uses TRBV7-9 with TRBJ1-1, with 7 bases fitting TRBD1. The CDR3 totals 12 residues. Germline loops: CDR1 SEHNR, CDR2 FQNEAQ (reference sequence). Trimming took 3 bases from V and 8 from J; bases not matched to a gene: 3. DNA for the CDR3: TGTGCCAGCAGCTTGAACAGGGGAGAAGCTTTCTTT. This gives the protein CASSLNRGEAFF.

This clonotype was observed a few times. The rearrangement uses TRBV10-3 and TRBJ2-1; D is possibly TRBD1 (5 bases). V shed 11 bases and J shed 3 bases, with 11 bases lying between them. CDR1 and CDR2 (germline): ENHRY, SYGVKD. The CDR3 runs to 12 residues. The CDR3, as DNA: TGTGCCGCCTCCCAGGGCTACAATGAGCAGTTCTTC. It specifies CAASQGYNEQFF.

V usage is TRBV29-1 and J usage is TRBJ2-1; D is perhaps TRBD1 (7 bases). The V gene lost 7 bases and the J gene lost 8 bases, with 30 bases spanning the gap. Germline CDR1 is SQVTM and CDR2 is ANQGSEA. The CDR3 is made up of 17 amino acids. In DNA, the CDR3 is TGCAGCGCCCAGGGGGGTCGGGGGCAGGCTCTTTGGGATGAGCAGTTCTTC. It translates to CSAQGGRGQALWDEQFF.

There are a few counts of this clonotype. The V gene is TRBV5-6, the J gene TRBJ2-7, with 9 bases matching TRBD1. V shed 4 bases, J shed 1 base, and the junction held 6 bases outside the gene matches. Germline values: CDR1 SGHDT, CDR2 YYEEEE. This CDR3 is built from 15 residues. CDR3 loop: CASSPGTGFSYEQYF. CDR3 DNA sequence: TGTGCCAGCAGCCCCGGGACAGGGTTTTCCTACGAGCAGTACTTC.

The chain couples TRBV7-2 to TRBJ1-6; 10 nucleotides align to TRBD1. V was clipped by 3 bases and J by 5 bases; unmatched bases: 4. This CDR3 region has 16 residues. Germline V gene data show CDR1 as SGHTA and CDR2 as FQGNSA. DNA of the CDR3: TGTGCCAGCAGCTTGGGACAGGGGAGAGATAATTCACCCCTCCACTTT. Residues: CASSLGQGRDNSPLHF.

CDR3 amino acids: CASSLNPGPRNEQFF. The CDR3 bases are TGTGCCAGCAGCTTAAATCCGGGCCCCAGGAATGAGCAGTTCTTC. The chain is built from TRBV7-3 and TRBJ2-1; D uncertain. Germline V gene sequence: CDR1 SGHTA, CDR2 FQGTGA. CDR3 length: 15 amino acids. Trimming stripped 1 base from V and 7 bases from J, with 14 bases between.

This clonotype was seen more than once but under ten times. The chain recombines TRBV10-3 with TRBJ1-6, with 7 nucleotides matching TRBD1. Per germline, CDR1 ENHRY and CDR2 SYGVKD. This CDR3 has 14 residues. J gave up 9 bases and V 0 bases, and 2 bases lay outside the gene matches. CDR3 DNA: TGTGCCATCAGTGAGTCGACAGGGACTTCACCCCTCCACTTT. Translation gives CAISESTGTSPLHF.

This clonotype was seen more than once but under ten times. The rearrangement joins TRBV4-1 to TRBJ2-7; D not resolved. Germline V CDR1 and CDR2: MGHRA, YSYEKL. The CDR3 is 13 amino acids. Deletions cut 0 bases from V and 5 bases from J, with 8 bases between. The CDR3 spells CASSQDPVDEQYF. CDR3 coding DNA: TGCGCCAGCAGCCAAGACCCCGTCGACGAGCAGTACTTC.

The chain uses TRBV18 and TRBJ2-1; TRBD2 matches 12 bases. The CDR3 length is 16 residues. Germline CDR1 and CDR2: KGHSH and LQKENI. The J segment lost 7 bases and the V segment lost 3 bases, leaving 7 bases of the junction unmatched. The CDR3 reads CASSPRLAGVGNEQFF. The CDR3 DNA follows: TGTGCCAGCTCACCCCGACTAGCGGGAGTGGGGAATGAGCAGTTCTTC.

The chain's CDR3 is CASRAVGDTEAFF. CDR3 DNA sequence: TGCGCCAGTCGGGCGGTAGGGGACACTGAAGCTTTCTTT. V gene TRBV5-1 combines with J gene TRBJ1-1, with a tentative D call TRBD1 (5 bases). The length of the CDR3 is 13 residues. CDR1 is SGHRS and CDR2 is YFSETQ in the germline V gene. V lost 8 bases and J 3 bases, leaving 14 bases between the germline ends. Combining the CDR3 with reference TRBV5-1 and TRBJ1-1 gives the whole variable domain KAGVTQTPRYLIKTRGQQVTLSCSPISGHRSVSWYQQTPGQGLQFLFEYFSETQRNKGNFPGRFSGRQFSNSRSEMNVSTLELGDSALYLCASRAVGDTEAFFGQGTRLTVV.

For the CDR3, the DNA is TGTGCCAGCAGCTTAGGTCGGGGGGATGAGCAGTTCTTC. Protein: CASSLGRGDEQFF. The V call is TRBV7-9, the J call TRBJ2-1; 7 nucleotides line up with TRBD2. V lost 1 base to trimming and J lost 8 bases; unmatched junction nucleotides: 2. This CDR3 is built from 13 residues. CDR1 is SEHNR and CDR2 is FQNEAQ in the germline V gene (reference sequence). Full variable domain (outside the CDR3, taken from reference TRBV7-9 and TRBJ2-1): DTGVSQNPRHKITKRGQNVTFRCDPISEHNRLYWYRQTLGQGPEFLTYFQNEAQLEKSRLLSDRFSAERPKGSFSTLEIQRTEQGDSAMYLCASSLGRGDEQFFGPGTRLTVL.

This clonotype was detected many times. The rearrangement uses TRBV7-2 and TRBJ1-5; no reliable D call. The V end lost 3 bases, the J end lost 2 bases, and 5 bases lay between the germline ends. CDR1 is SGHTA and CDR2 is FQGNSA in the germline V gene. This CDR3 is 13 amino acids long. CDR3 amino acids: CASSFHGNQPQHF. CDR3 sequence (DNA): TGTGCCAGCAGCTTTCACGGCAATCAGCCCCAGCATTTT.